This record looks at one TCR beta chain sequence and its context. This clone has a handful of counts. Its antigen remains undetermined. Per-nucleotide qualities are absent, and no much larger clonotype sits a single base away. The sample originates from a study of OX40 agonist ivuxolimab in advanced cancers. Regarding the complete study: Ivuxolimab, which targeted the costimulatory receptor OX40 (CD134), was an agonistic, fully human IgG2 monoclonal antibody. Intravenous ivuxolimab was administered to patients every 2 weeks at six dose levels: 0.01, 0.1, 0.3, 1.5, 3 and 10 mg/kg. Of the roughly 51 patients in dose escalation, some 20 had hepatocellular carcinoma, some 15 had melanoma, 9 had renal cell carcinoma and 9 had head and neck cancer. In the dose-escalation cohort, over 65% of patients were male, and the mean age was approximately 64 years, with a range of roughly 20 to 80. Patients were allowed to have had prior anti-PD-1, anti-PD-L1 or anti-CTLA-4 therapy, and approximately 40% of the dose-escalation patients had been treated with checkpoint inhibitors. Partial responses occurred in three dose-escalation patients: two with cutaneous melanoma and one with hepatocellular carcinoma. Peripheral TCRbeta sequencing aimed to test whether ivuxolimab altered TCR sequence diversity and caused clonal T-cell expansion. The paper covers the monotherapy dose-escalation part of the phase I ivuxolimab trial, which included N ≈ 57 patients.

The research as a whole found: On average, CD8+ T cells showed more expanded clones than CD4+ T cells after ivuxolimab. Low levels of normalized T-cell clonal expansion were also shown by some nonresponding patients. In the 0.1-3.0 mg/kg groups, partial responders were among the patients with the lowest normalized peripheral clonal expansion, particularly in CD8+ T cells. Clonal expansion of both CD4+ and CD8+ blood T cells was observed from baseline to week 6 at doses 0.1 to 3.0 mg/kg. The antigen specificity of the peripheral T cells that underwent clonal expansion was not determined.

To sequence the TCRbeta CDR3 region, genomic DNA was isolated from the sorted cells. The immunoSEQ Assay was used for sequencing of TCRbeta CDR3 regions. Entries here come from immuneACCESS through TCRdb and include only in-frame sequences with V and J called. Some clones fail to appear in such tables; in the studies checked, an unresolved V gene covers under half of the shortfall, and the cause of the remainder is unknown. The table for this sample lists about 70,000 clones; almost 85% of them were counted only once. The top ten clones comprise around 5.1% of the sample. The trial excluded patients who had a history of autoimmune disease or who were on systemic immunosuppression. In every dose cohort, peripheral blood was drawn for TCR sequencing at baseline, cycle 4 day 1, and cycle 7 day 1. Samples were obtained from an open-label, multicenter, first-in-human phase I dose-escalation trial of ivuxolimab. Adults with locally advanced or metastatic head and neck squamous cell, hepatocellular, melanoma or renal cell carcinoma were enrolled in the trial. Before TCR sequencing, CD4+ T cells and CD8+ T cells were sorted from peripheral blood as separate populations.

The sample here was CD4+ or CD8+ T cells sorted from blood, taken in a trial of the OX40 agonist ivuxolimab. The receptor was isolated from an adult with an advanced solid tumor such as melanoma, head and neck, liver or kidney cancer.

The CDR3: CATSGGGLAMNTEAFF. The nucleotide sequence is TGTGCCACCAGCGGGGGGGGCCTAGCTATGAACACTGAAGCTTTCTTT. Recombination joined TRBV15 with TRBJ1-1; a weak D assignment points to TRBD1 (6 bases agree). Via the germline V gene (reference sequence), CDR1 is LNHNV and CDR2 YYDKDF. V and J lose 5 bases and 0 bases, and a span of 16 bases separates them. Measured from the cysteine to the phenylalanine, the CDR3 is 16 residues long. Only CDR3 DNA is held: 48 bases, read in frame from base 1.